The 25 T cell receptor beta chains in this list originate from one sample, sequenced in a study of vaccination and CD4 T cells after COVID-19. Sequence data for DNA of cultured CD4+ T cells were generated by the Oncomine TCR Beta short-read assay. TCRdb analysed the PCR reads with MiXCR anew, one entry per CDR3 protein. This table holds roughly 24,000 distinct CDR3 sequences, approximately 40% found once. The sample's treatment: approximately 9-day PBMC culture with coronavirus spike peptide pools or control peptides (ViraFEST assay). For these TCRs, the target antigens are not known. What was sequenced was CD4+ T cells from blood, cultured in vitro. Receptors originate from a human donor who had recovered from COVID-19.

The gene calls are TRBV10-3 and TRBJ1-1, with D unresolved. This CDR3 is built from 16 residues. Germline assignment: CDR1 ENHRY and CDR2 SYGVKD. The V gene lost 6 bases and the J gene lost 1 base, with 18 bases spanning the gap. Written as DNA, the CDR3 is TGTGCCATCAGGAGTCGTATAGCAGGACGGAACACTGAAGCTTTCTTT. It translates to CAIRSRIAGRNTEAFF.

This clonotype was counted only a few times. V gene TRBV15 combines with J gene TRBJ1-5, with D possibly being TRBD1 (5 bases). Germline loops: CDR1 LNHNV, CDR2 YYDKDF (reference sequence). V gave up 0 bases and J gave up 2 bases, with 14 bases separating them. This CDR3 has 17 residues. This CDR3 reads CATSRDFGRGGNQPQHF. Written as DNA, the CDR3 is TGTGCCACCAGCAGAGATTTCGGAAGGGGTGGCAATCAGCCCCAGCATTTT.

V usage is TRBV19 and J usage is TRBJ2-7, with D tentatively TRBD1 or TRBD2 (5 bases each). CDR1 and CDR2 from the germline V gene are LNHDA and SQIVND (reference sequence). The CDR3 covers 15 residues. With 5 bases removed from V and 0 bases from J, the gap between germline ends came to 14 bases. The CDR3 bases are TGTGCCAGTAGTCCCCGATCAGGGACCTCCTACGAGCAGTACTTC. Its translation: CASSPRSGTSYEQYF.

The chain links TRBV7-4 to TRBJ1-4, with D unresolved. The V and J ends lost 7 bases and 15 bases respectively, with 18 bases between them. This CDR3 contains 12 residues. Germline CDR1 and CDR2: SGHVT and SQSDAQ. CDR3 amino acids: CASTPSREAVFF. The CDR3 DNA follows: TGTGCCAGCACCCCCTCCCGGGAGGCGGTGTTTTTT.

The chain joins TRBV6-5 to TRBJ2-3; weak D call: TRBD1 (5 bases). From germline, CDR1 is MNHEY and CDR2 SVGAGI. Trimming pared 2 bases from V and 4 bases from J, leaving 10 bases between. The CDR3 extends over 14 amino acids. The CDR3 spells CASSYTGPSDTQYF. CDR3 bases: TGTGCCAGCAGTTACACAGGCCCCTCAGATACGCAGTATTTT.

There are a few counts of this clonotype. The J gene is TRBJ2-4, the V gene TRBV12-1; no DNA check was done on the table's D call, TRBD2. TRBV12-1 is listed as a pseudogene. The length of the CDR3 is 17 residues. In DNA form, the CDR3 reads TGTGCCAGCAGCTCCGGGGGGCTAGCGGTAGCCAAAAACATTCAGTACTTC. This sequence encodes CASSSGGLAVAKNIQYF.

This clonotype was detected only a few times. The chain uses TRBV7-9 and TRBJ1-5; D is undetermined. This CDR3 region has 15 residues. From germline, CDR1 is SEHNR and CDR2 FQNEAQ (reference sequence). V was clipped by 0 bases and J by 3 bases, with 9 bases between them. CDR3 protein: CASSLAVGANQPQHF. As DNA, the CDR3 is TGTGCCAGCAGCTTAGCGGTGGGCGCCAATCAGCCCCAGCATTTT.

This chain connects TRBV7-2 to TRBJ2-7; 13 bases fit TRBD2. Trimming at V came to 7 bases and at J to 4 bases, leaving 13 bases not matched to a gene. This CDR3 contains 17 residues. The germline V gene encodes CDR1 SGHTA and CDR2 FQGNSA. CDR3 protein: CASTRLAGGRSGYEQYF. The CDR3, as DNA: TGTGCCAGCACCAGACTAGCGGGAGGCCGCTCGGGATACGAGCAGTACTTC.

The CDR3 sequence: CATSDSTLYEQYF. The DNA for the CDR3 is TGTGCCACCAGTGATTCGACTCTCTACGAGCAGTACTTC. This chain uses TRBV24-1 with TRBJ2-7; D uncertain. The CDR3 sequence is 13 residues long. Germline V gene sequence: CDR1 KGHDR, CDR2 SFDVKD. V was clipped by 2 bases and J by 3 bases, with 7 bases between them.

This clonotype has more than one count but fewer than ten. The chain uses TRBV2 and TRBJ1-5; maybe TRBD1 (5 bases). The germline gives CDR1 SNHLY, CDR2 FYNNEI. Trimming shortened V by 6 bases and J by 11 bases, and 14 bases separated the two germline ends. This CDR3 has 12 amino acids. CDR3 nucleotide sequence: TGTGCCAGCAGACGCCAGGGTCGCGCCCAGCATTTT. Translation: CASRRQGRAQHF.

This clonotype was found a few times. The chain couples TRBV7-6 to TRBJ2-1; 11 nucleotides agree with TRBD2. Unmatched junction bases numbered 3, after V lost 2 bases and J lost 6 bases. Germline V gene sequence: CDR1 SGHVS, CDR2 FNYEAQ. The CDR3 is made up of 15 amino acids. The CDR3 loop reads CASSLLAGGPNEQFF. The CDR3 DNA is TGTGCCAGCAGCTTATTAGCGGGGGGGCCCAATGAGCAGTTCTTC.

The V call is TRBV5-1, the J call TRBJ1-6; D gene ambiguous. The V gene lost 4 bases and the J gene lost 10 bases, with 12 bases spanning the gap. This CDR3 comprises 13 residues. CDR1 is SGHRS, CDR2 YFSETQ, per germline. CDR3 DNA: TGCGCCAGCAGCCTGGCGGGGAGGTCACCCCTCCACTTT. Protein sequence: CASSLAGRSPLHF. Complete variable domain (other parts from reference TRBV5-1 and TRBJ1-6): KAGVTQTPRYLIKTRGQQVTLSCSPISGHRSVSWYQQTPGQGLQFLFEYFSETQRNKGNFPGRFSGRQFSNSRSEMNVSTLELGDSALYLCASSLAGRSPLHFGNGTRLTVT.

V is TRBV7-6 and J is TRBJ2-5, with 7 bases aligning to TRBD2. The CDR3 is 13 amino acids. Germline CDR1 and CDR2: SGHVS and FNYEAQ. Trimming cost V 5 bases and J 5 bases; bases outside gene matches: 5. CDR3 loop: CASSGAGYETQYF. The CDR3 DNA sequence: TGTGCCAGCAGCGGAGCGGGGTACGAGACCCAGTACTTC.

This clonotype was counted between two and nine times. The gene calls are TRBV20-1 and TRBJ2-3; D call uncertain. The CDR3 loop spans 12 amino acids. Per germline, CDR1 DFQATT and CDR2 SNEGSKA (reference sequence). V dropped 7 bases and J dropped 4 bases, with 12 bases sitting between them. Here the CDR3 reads CSGAQTADTQYF. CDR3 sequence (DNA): TGCAGTGGCGCTCAAACGGCAGATACGCAGTATTTT.

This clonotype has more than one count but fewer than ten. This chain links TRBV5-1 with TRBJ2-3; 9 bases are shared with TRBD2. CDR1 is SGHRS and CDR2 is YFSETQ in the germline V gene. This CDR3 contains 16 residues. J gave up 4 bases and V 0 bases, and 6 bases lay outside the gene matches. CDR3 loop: CASSLVAGGRADTQYF. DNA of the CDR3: TGCGCCAGCAGCTTGGTGGCGGGAGGGCGCGCAGATACGCAGTATTTT.

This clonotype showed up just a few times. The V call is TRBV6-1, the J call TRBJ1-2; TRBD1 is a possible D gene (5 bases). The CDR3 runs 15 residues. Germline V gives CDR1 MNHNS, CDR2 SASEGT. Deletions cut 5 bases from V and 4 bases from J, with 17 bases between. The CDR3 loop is CASSQRSYGTYGYTF. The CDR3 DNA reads TGTGCCAGCAGTCAACGGTCGTATGGGACCTATGGCTACACCTTC.

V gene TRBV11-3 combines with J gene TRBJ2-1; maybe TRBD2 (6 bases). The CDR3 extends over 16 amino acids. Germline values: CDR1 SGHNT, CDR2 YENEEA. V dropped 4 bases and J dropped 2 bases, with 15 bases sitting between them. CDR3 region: CASSSTSGRTYNEQFF. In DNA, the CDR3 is TGTGCCAGCAGCTCCACTTCCGGGAGAACCTACAATGAGCAGTTCTTC.

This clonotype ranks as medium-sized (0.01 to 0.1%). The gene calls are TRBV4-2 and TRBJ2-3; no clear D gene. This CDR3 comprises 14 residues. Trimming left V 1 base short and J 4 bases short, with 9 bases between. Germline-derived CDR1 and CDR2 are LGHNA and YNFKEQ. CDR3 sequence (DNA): TGTGCCAGCAGCCAAGGGACCTCTGCAGATACGCAGTATTTT. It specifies CASSQGTSADTQYF.

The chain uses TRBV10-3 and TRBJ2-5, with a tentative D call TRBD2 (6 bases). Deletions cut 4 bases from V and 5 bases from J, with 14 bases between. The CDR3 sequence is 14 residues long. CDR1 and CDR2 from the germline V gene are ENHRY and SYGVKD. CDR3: CAISGMTGEETQYF. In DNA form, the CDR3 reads TGTGCCATCAGTGGGATGACGGGGGAGGAGACCCAGTACTTC.

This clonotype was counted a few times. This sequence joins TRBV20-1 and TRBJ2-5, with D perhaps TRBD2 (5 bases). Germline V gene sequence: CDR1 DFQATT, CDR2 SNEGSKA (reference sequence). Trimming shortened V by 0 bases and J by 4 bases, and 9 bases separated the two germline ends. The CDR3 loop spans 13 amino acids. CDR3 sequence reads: CSARDAGLETQYF. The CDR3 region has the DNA TGCAGTGCTAGAGATGCGGGTCTAGAGACCCAGTACTTC.

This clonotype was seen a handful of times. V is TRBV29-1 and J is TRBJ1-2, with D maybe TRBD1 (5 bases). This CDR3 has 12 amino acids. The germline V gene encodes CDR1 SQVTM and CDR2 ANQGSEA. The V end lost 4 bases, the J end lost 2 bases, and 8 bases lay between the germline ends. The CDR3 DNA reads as TGCAGCGTTGGGGGGGACAACTATGGCTACACCTTC. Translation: CSVGGDNYGYTF.

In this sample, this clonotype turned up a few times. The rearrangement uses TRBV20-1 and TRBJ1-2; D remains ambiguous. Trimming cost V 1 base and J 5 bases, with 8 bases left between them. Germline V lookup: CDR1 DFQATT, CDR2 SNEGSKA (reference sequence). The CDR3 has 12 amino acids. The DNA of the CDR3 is TGCAGTGCTAGAGCCGATACTTATGGCTACACCTTC. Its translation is CSARADTYGYTF.

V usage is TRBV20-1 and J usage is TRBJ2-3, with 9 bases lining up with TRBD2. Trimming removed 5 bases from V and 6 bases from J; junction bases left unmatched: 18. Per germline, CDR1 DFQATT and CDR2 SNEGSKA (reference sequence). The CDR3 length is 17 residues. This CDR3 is CSAVPRLAATIRDTQYF. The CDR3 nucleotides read TGCAGTGCTGTACCTCGACTAGCGGCCACCATCCGTGATACGCAGTATTTT.

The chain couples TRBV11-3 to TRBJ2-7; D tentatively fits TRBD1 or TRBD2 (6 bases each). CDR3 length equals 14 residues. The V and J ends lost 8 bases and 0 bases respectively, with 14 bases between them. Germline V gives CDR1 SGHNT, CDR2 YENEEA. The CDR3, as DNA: TGTGCCAGCTCTCTAGGGGGGAACTCCTACGAGCAGTACTTC. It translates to CASSLGGNSYEQYF.

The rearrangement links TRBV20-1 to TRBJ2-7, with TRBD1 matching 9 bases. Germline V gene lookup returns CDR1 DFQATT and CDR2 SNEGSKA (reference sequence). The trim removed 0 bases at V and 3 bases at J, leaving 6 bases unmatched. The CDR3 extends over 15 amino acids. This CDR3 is CSARDPGTGSYEQYF. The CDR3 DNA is TGCAGTGCTAGAGATCCAGGGACAGGGAGCTACGAGCAGTACTTC.